This T cell receptor (beta chain) was identified in a study of T cells in Graves' hyperthyroidism and ophthalmopathy. This clonotype was observed at least ten times. RNA transcripts served as the template for amplifying TCR beta CDR3 regions. The primer set for the first-round RT-PCR of the TCR CDR3 was HTBI. One entry per CDR3 protein results from TCRdb running MiXCR on the multiplex PCR reads. In the table there are about 500,000 distinct CDR3 sequences, roughly 16% of which are singletons. Germline CDR1 reads PRHDT; CDR2 reads FYEKMQ (reference sequence). The CDR3 has 14 residues. V gave up 0 bases and J gave up 9 bases, with 12 bases separating them.

This TCR was sampled from a woman aged 30 to 39 with Graves' ophthalmopathy. V and J are TRBV13 and TRBJ2-1; TRBD2 might be the D (5 bases). Sequences were obtained from blood. DNA of the CDR3: TGTGCCAGCAGCTTAGGCCGGGGAGCCGTTGAGCAGTTCTTC. Protein product: CASSLGRGAVEQFF.